These 15 T cell receptor beta chains were sequenced from one sample in a study of cytomegalovirus exposure and HLA in healthy donors (dated by TCRdb to 2015 to 2018). Receptor libraries were prepared by the immunoSEQ multiplex PCR assay. A mixture of 60 forward primers for TCR Vbeta segments and 13 reverse primers for TCR Jbeta segments was used in the multiplex PCR. TCRdb re-hosts the immuneACCESS table, in-frame sequences only. Its copies lack some clones; in the studies checked, an unresolved V gene accounts for under half of them, and the cause for the rest is not known. This sample lists about 210,000 clones; over 75% were detected once. 9.5% to 13% of the sample rests with the top ten. The sample consisted of PBMCs. These receptors were taken from a woman in her 50s in good health and CMV-seropositive.

On this clone: Its ends do not fully match the called genes, so a read error is possible. The chain recombines TRBV7-9 with TRBJ2-7; 7 bases are a match to TRBD2. Germline CDR1 and CDR2: SEHNR and FQNEAQ (reference sequence). The CDR3 is 13 residues long. CDR3 residues: CSSSQRGLYEQYF. CDR3 bases: TGTTCCAGCAGCCAGCGGGGTCTCTACGAGCAGTACTTC. Complete variable domain (other parts from reference TRBV7-9 and TRBJ2-7): DTGVSQNPRHKITKRGQNVTFRCDPISEHNRLYWYRQTLGQGPEFLTYFQNEAQLEKSRLLSDRFSAERPKGSFSTLEIQRTEQGDSAMYLCSSSQRGLYEQYFGPGTRLTVT.

The chain joins TRBV28 to TRBJ1-2, with D possibly matching TRBD1 (6 bases). This CDR3 has 14 residues. CDR1 is MDHEN and CDR2 is SYDVKM in the germline V gene. V lost 3 bases, J lost 7 bases, and 15 bases lay in between. The CDR3 nucleotides read TGTGCCAGCAGTTTCCGGGGGGGGGCTACTGGCTACACCTTC. Protein: CASSFRGGATGYTF.

The chain carries TRBV19 and TRBJ1-2; maybe TRBD1 (5 bases). Per germline, CDR1 LNHDA and CDR2 SQIVND (reference sequence). V lost 6 bases to trimming and J lost 6 bases, with 20 bases between them. The CDR3 is 15 residues long. The CDR3 region is CASSPLGGPGDGYTF. The CDR3 DNA is TGTGCCAGTAGCCCCCTGGGAGGCCCGGGGGATGGCTACACCTTC.

This clone was detected only once. The chain joins TRBV5-1 to TRBJ1-6; 12 bases align to TRBD1. CDR1 is SGHRS, CDR2 YFSETQ, per germline. V lost 5 bases to trimming and J lost 15 bases; unmatched junction nucleotides: 9. This CDR3 spans 14 amino acids. The CDR3 DNA sequence: TGCGCCAGCAGTCGGGGACAGGGGGCGCCTGTCCTCCACTTT. This codes for CASSRGQGAPVLHF. Full variable domain (missing parts from reference TRBV5-1 and TRBJ1-6): KAGVTQTPRYLIKTRGQQVTLSCSPISGHRSVSWYQQTPGQGLQFLFEYFSETQRNKGNFPGRFSGRQFSNSRSEMNVSTLELGDSALYLCASSRGQGAPVLHFGNGTRLTVT.

The chain uses TRBV7-9 and TRBJ1-2, with 7 bases lining up with TRBD1. This CDR3 has 15 residues. Germline values: CDR1 SEHNR, CDR2 FQNEAQ (reference sequence). Trimming took 10 bases from V and 0 from J; bases not matched to a gene: 11. For the CDR3, the DNA is TGTGCCATCCAGCCGGGACAGATTTCTAACTATGGCTACACCTTC. Its translation: CAIQPGQISNYGYTF.

CDR3 region: CASSPQTVVYGYTF. CDR3 coding DNA: TGCGCCAGCAGCCCGCAGACAGTAGTCTATGGCTACACCTTC. The genes are TRBV5-1 and TRBJ1-2; tentative D call: TRBD1 (5 bases). The CDR3 contains 14 residues. CDR1 is SGHRS and CDR2 is YFSETQ in the germline V gene. Trimming shortened V by 4 bases and J by 4 bases, and 14 bases separated the two germline ends.

The rearrangement uses TRBV11-3 and TRBJ1-2; 8 nucleotides line up with TRBD1. This CDR3 spans 13 amino acids. Per the germline V gene, CDR1 is SGHNT and CDR2 is YENEEA. The trim removed 8 bases at V and 3 bases at J, leaving 5 bases unmatched. As DNA, the CDR3 is TGTGCCAGCGGTACAGGGGGGGACTATGGCTACACCTTC. Protein sequence: CASGTGGDYGYTF.

This chain joins TRBV7-3 and TRBJ2-5; 8 nucleotides match TRBD2. The better agreement between TRBJ2-7 and the DNA end casts doubt on the J call. Germline-derived CDR1 and CDR2 are SGHTA and FQGTGA. The CDR3 has 15 residues. DNA for the CDR3: TGTGCCAGCAGCTCGGTGGCGGGGGGTTCCTACGAGCAGTACTTC. It translates to CASSSVAGGSYEQYF.

The genes are TRBV5-6 and TRBJ2-1; D possibly corresponds to TRBD1 (6 bases). CDR3 length: 17 amino acids. Germline lookup yields CDR1 SGHDT and CDR2 YYEEEE. Between the trimmed V and J ends, which lost 1 base and 5 bases, there was a span of 19 bases. CDR3 sequence (DNA): TGTGCCAGCAGCTTGTCCTATTCAGGGGTTAGCAACAATGAGCAGTTCTTC. It specifies CASSLSYSGVSNNEQFF.

The chain carries TRBV5-1 and TRBJ2-3; 11 positions match TRBD2. Looked up from germline, CDR1 is SGHRS and CDR2 is YFSETQ. The CDR3 consists of 17 residues. With V trimmed by 1 base and J by 0 bases, 4 bases remained unmatched. DNA for the CDR3: TGCGCCAGCAGCTTGACTAGCGGGGGACCGAGCACAGATACGCAGTATTTT. This codes for CASSLTSGGPSTDTQYF.

The J gene is TRBJ1-5, the V gene TRBV4-1; possible D gene TRBD1, 6 bases. CDR1 and CDR2 from the germline V gene are MGHRA and YSYEKL. V shed 2 bases and J shed 7 bases, with 15 bases lying between them. The CDR3 runs to 15 residues. The CDR3 loop reads CASSQILRGGQPQHF. The CDR3 DNA reads TGCGCCAGCAGCCAAATACTCAGGGGCGGCCAGCCCCAGCATTTT.

The chain links TRBV7-8 to TRBJ1-1; 9 positions agree with TRBD1. Germline lookup yields CDR1 SGHVS and CDR2 FQNEAQ. This CDR3 is 13 amino acids long. V lost 6 bases to trimming and J lost 5 bases; unmatched junction nucleotides: 4. CDR3 DNA sequence: TGTGCCAGCAGGGGACAGGGTTGGACTGAAGCTTTCTTT. It is translated as CASRGQGWTEAFF.

The chain combines TRBV27 with TRBJ2-1; 10 nucleotides match TRBD2. CDR1 is MNHEY and CDR2 is SMNVEV in the germline V gene (reference sequence). The junction had 1 base not matched to a gene; V was cut back by 2 bases and J by 9 bases. The CDR3 length is 13 residues. For the CDR3, the DNA is TGTGCCAGCAGTTTACTAGCGGGGGTTGAGCAGTTCTTC. It encodes CASSLLAGVEQFF.

The CDR3 here is CASSSRTGELFF. The CDR3 DNA is TGCGCCAGCTCCTCCAGGACCGGGGAGCTGTTTTTT. The chain joins TRBV5-1 to TRBJ2-2; no definite D call. V shed 7 bases and J shed 5 bases, with 9 bases lying between them. The CDR3 loop spans 12 amino acids. The germline gives CDR1 SGHRS, CDR2 YFSETQ.

This clone was counted a few times. The gene calls are TRBV6-4 and TRBJ2-6; no clear D. V dropped 4 bases and J dropped 4 bases, with 8 bases sitting between them. The germline V gene has CDR1 MRHNA and CDR2 SNTAGT. The CDR3 sequence is 14 residues long. CDR3 nucleotide sequence: TGTGCCAGCAGTGTAGAGGCAGGGGCCAACGTCCTGACTTTC. Protein product: CASSVEAGANVLTF.